Below, 32 T cell receptor beta chains from the same sample are listed, as sequenced in a study of OX40 agonist ivuxolimab in advanced cancers. Some clones are missing from TCRdb's copy, which holds only in-frame ones; the method was immunoSEQ multiplex PCR. The sample consists of 80,000 to 95,000 clones, under 95% of them appearing once. This material consisted of CD4+ or CD8+ T cells sorted from blood, taken in a trial of the OX40 agonist ivuxolimab. These receptors originate from an adult with an advanced solid tumor such as melanoma, head and neck, liver or kidney cancer.

V is TRBV5-4 and J is TRBJ2-1; a possible D gene is TRBD1 (5 bases). The V gene lost 0 bases and the J gene lost 6 bases, with 7 bases spanning the gap. The V gene's germline CDR1 is SGHNT and CDR2 YYREEE (reference sequence). The CDR3 spans 13 residues. This CDR3 reads CASSLGQGNEQFF. The CDR3 DNA is TGTGCCAGCAGCTTGGGGCAGGGCAATGAGCAGTTCTTC.

V and J are TRBV19 and TRBJ2-3; tentative D call: TRBD1 (6 bases). CDR1 and CDR2 (germline): LNHDA, SQIVND (reference sequence). V lost 6 bases to trimming and J lost 2 bases, with 12 bases between them. This CDR3 comprises 14 residues. The CDR3 DNA reads TGTGCCAGTAGCGTGGGGGCACTCACAGATACGCAGTATTTT. Its protein is CASSVGALTDTQYF.

The J gene is TRBJ2-7, the V gene TRBV18, with a weak D call TRBD1 (6 bases). The CDR3 is 15 amino acids. Between the trimmed V and J ends, which lost 3 bases and 6 bases, there was a span of 18 bases. The germline V gene encodes CDR1 KGHSH and CDR2 LQKENI. In DNA, the CDR3 is TGTGCCAGCTCACCGGGTTACAGGGAAAGGCGCGAGCAGTACTTC. Translating gives CASSPGYRERREQYF.

The rearrangement joins TRBV5-1 to TRBJ1-3; D gene unclear. The length of the CDR3 is 14 residues. Trimming left V 1 base short and J 2 bases short, with 7 bases between. Germline CDR1 SGHRS, CDR2 YFSETQ. The CDR3 bases are TGCGCCAGCAGCTTGACCACGACTGGAAACACCATATATTTT. It specifies CASSLTTTGNTIYF.

V usage is TRBV18 and J usage is TRBJ2-1; tentatively, D is TRBD2 (6 bases). V dropped 5 bases and J dropped 9 bases, with 20 bases sitting between them. CDR1 KGHSH and CDR2 LQKENI come from the germline V gene. The CDR3 length is 15 residues. The CDR3: CASSTYQEGRSEQFF. The CDR3 coding sequence is TGTGCCAGCTCAACCTACCAGGAGGGGAGGTCTGAGCAGTTCTTC. Full variable domain (missing parts from reference TRBV18 and TRBJ2-1): NAGVMQNPRHLVRRRGQEARLRCSPMKGHSHVYWYRQLPEEGLKFMVYLQKENIIDESGMPKERFSAEFPKEGPSILRIQQVVRGDSAAYFCASSTYQEGRSEQFFGPGTRLTVL.

The chain employs TRBV7-3 and TRBJ2-1, with D possibly being TRBD2 (7 bases). Germline V gene data show CDR1 as SGHTA and CDR2 as FQGTGA. The ends were cut back, 2 bases at V and 3 bases at J, with 11 bases in the middle. The CDR3 is 15 residues long. The CDR3 DNA follows: TGTGCCAGCAGCTTAGAGGGGGGGCGCTACAATGAGCAGTTCTTC. Translating gives CASSLEGGRYNEQFF.

The chain has TRBV7-3 and TRBJ1-5, with D possibly TRBD1 on 5 matching bases. Germline loops: CDR1 SGHTA, CDR2 FQGTGA. The CDR3 is 19 residues long. V lost 4 bases to trimming and J lost 0 bases, with 22 bases between them. CDR3 sequence (DNA): TGTGCCAGCAGCTCCATCCCCAAGGGGATCAACTATAGCAATCAGCCCCAGCATTTT. Translating gives CASSSIPKGINYSNQPQHF.

The chain uses TRBV9 and TRBJ2-5; tentatively, D is TRBD2 (5 bases). The ends were cut back, 4 bases at V and 4 bases at J, with 17 bases in the middle. Looked up from germline, CDR1 is SGDLS and CDR2 is YYNGEE. This CDR3 is built from 15 residues. CDR3 in DNA: TGTGCCAGCAGCTTCGGGCCCGGGGTGGCAGAGACCCAGTACTTC. This encodes CASSFGPGVAETQYF.

The V call is TRBV30, the J call TRBJ1-6; 10 bases agree with TRBD1. Germline V gene lookup returns CDR1 GTSNPN and CDR2 SVGIG (reference sequence). This CDR3 is 14 amino acids long. Trimming removed 5 bases from V and 6 bases from J; junction bases left unmatched: 4. This CDR3 is CAWETGGGNSPLHF. The DNA for the CDR3 is TGTGCCTGGGAGACAGGGGGCGGTAATTCACCCCTCCACTTT.

V gene TRBV19 combines with J gene TRBJ2-7, with a tentative D call TRBD1 (6 bases). This CDR3 is 14 amino acids long. CDR1 and CDR2 (germline): LNHDA, SQIVND (reference sequence). V was trimmed by 4 bases and J by 0 bases, leaving 10 bases between them. CDR3 sequence reads: CASSRTGNSYEQYF. The CDR3 nucleotides read TGTGCCAGTAGTAGAACAGGGAACTCCTACGAGCAGTACTTC.

The chain uses TRBV14 and TRBJ2-2; TRBD2 matches 9 bases. V lost 3 bases and J lost 7; bases outside the gene matches: 6. Germline CDR1 SGHDN, CDR2 FVKESK. The CDR3 has 15 residues. CDR3 residues: CASSQGSGSIGELFF. The CDR3 region has the DNA TGTGCCAGCAGCCAGGGTAGCGGGAGTATCGGGGAGCTGTTTTTT.

A remark on this clone: The sample carries other DNA sequences with the same CDR3. This rearrangement joins TRBV2 to TRBJ2-2, with 8 bases fitting TRBD2. CDR3 length equals 16 residues. Germline-derived CDR1 and CDR2 are SNHLY and FYNNEI. Trimming removed 1 base from V and 5 bases from J; junction bases left unmatched: 6. The CDR3 nucleotides read TGTGCCAGCAGTGAAGTTCCAGCGGGGGAGACCGGGGAGCTGTTTTTT. This translates into CASSEVPAGETGELFF.

The V call is TRBV5-1, the J call TRBJ1-1; 9 bases align to TRBD1. This CDR3 has 14 amino acids. The germline V gene has CDR1 SGHRS and CDR2 YFSETQ. The V gene end was trimmed by 0 bases and the J gene end by 6 bases; junction bases not matched to a gene: 3. CDR3 DNA: TGCGCCAGCAGCTTGGGACAGGGGGTCGCTGAAGCTTTCTTT. Amino acids: CASSLGQGVAEAFF.

The chain joins TRBV4-1 to TRBJ2-5; TRBD2 matches at 9 bases. Germline V CDR1 and CDR2: MGHRA, YSYEKL. The V gene end was trimmed by 1 base and the J gene end by 5 bases; junction bases not matched to a gene: 5. The CDR3 runs to 15 residues. This CDR3 reads CASSQGGGGVETQYF. The CDR3 DNA reads as TGCGCCAGCAGCCAAGGGGGCGGGGGGGTGGAGACCCAGTACTTC.

The chain has TRBV10-3 and TRBJ1-1, with no clear D. Trimming left V 3 bases short and J 0 bases short, with 8 bases between. CDR1 is ENHRY, CDR2 SYGVKD, per germline. CDR3 size: 14 residues. The CDR3, as DNA: TGTGCCATCAGTGACGGCGGAGTGAACACTGAAGCTTTCTTT. Its protein product is CAISDGGVNTEAFF.

The chain uses TRBV5-1 and TRBJ2-1; 7 positions match TRBD2. Trimming took 2 bases from V and 5 from J; bases not matched to a gene: 4. The germline V gene has CDR1 SGHRS and CDR2 YFSETQ. The CDR3 sequence is 14 residues long. The CDR3 loop is CASSLKGGDNEQFF. CDR3 in DNA: TGCGCCAGCAGCTTAAAGGGAGGGGACAATGAGCAGTTCTTC.

This sequence joins TRBV10-3 and TRBJ2-2; D not certain. Trimming pared 5 bases from V and 4 bases from J, leaving 11 bases between. The CDR3 is 14 residues long. Germline assignment: CDR1 ENHRY and CDR2 SYGVKD. CDR3 sequence: CAISNTSSTGELFF. The CDR3 DNA sequence: TGTGCCATCAGTAACACGAGCTCCACCGGGGAGCTGTTTTTT.

The genes are TRBV27 and TRBJ1-6; D is undetermined. CDR1 is MNHEY and CDR2 is SMNVEV in the germline V gene (reference sequence). Trimming left V 3 bases short and J 9 bases short, with 6 bases between. The CDR3 runs to 12 residues. CDR3 DNA: TGTGCCAGCAGTTTTGGGCTTTCACCCCTCCACTTT. This codes for CASSFGLSPLHF.

The V call is TRBV30, the J call TRBJ2-6, with D unresolved. Looked up from germline, CDR1 is GTSNPN and CDR2 is SVGIG (reference sequence). The V gene lost 5 bases and the J gene lost 3 bases, with 8 bases spanning the gap. This CDR3 comprises 13 residues. CDR3 protein: CAWLSDGANVLTF. The CDR3 DNA follows: TGTGCCTGGCTGTCGGATGGGGCCAACGTCCTGACTTTC. Drawing the rest from reference TRBV30 and TRBJ2-6, the complete variable domain is SQTIHQWPATLVQPVGSPLSLECTVEGTSNPNLYWYRQAAGRGLQLLFYSVGIGQISSEVPQNLSASRPQDRQFILSSKKLLLSDSGFYLCAWLSDGANVLTFGAGSRLTVL.

The rearrangement uses TRBV30 and TRBJ1-1; no definite D call. Looked up from germline, CDR1 is GTSNPN and CDR2 is SVGIG (reference sequence). The V end lost 1 base, the J end lost 8 bases, and 14 bases lay between the germline ends. The CDR3 runs 13 residues. In DNA, the CDR3 is TGTGCCTGGAGTGGGGCGGGGAAAAGGGAAGCTTTCTTT. Its translation: CAWSGAGKREAFF.

The chain couples TRBV11-3 to TRBJ2-1; 7 positions match TRBD1. The germline V gene has CDR1 SGHNT and CDR2 YENEEA. The CDR3 consists of 14 residues. V gave up 3 bases and J gave up 8 bases; unmatched junction bases: 7. In DNA, the CDR3 is TGTGCCAGCAGCTTCGGACAGGTTCGGGATGAGCAGTTCTTC. Its translation: CASSFGQVRDEQFF.

CDR3: CASSPYRGAGEKLFF. CDR3 in DNA: TGTGCCAGCAGCCCCTACCGGGGGGCGGGCGAAAAACTGTTTTTT. V is TRBV13 and J is TRBJ1-4, with D maybe TRBD1 (6 bases). Germline CDR1 and CDR2: PRHDT and FYEKMQ (reference sequence). The CDR3 extends over 15 amino acids. With 5 bases removed from V and 8 bases from J, the gap between germline ends came to 18 bases.

V is TRBV30 and J is TRBJ2-3; D is possibly TRBD1 (5 bases). This CDR3 has 15 amino acids. Germline CDR1 GTSNPN, CDR2 SVGIG (reference sequence). V lost 2 bases and J lost 4, with 16 bases in between. This CDR3 reads CAWSHSITGADTQYF. The CDR3 DNA reads as TGTGCCTGGAGTCACTCGATCACAGGTGCAGATACGCAGTATTTT.

This rearrangement joins TRBV5-1 to TRBJ2-3, with D maybe TRBD2 (6 bases). Trimming took 6 bases from V and 6 from J, leaving 11 bases between them. The CDR3 spans 12 residues. Germline CDR1 reads SGHRS; CDR2 reads YFSETQ. CDR3 in amino acids: CASTGAFDTQYF. For the CDR3, the DNA is TGCGCCAGCACGGGAGCATTCGATACGCAGTATTTT.

The J gene is TRBJ1-2, the V gene TRBV5-1; possible D gene TRBD1, 6 bases. Germline CDR1 is SGHRS and CDR2 is YFSETQ. This CDR3 comprises 15 residues. The germline V and J ends were trimmed by 2 bases and 7 bases, with 18 bases remaining between them. The CDR3 bases are TGCGCCAGCAGCTTTAGTGGGGGGGCGCCGACTGGCTACACCTTC. Amino acid sequence: CASSFSGGAPTGYTF.

In the case of this clone: At one of its ends the junction is not consistent with the germline gene, which may arise from a read error. The chain employs TRBV7-7 and TRBJ1-5; TRBD1 is a possible D gene (5 bases). CDR3 length: 13 residues. Germline CDR1 SSHAT, CDR2 FNYEAQ (reference sequence). CDR3 in amino acids: CASSPGRNQPQHF. CDR3 coding DNA: TGTGCTAGCAGCCCAGGGCGCAATCAGCCCCAGCATTTT.

J is TRBJ2-7 and V is TRBV7-9, with no clear D. The germline V and J ends were trimmed by 4 bases and 0 bases, with 10 bases remaining between them. Per the germline V gene, CDR1 is SEHNR and CDR2 is FQNEAQ (reference sequence). The CDR3 loop spans 14 amino acids. The CDR3: CASSSYSLSYEQYF. The CDR3 nucleotides are TGTGCCAGCAGCTCCTATTCCCTCTCCTACGAGCAGTACTTC.

The chain has TRBV6-5 and TRBJ1-6; perhaps TRBD1 as D (5 bases). Looked up from germline, CDR1 is MNHEY and CDR2 is SVGAGI. The CDR3 is made up of 13 amino acids. Trimming pared 5 bases from V and 9 bases from J, leaving 11 bases between. CDR3 amino acids: CASSQQGVSPLHF. CDR3 sequence (DNA): TGTGCCAGCAGTCAACAAGGGGTTTCACCCCTCCACTTT.

The chain is built from TRBV2 and TRBJ1-5, with 8 bases aligning to TRBD1. The CDR3 runs 16 residues. Germline V gene data show CDR1 as SNHLY and CDR2 as FYNNEI. The V and J ends lost 10 bases and 6 bases, in that order; junction bases with no gene match: 17. The CDR3 loop is CAITKGGQGAGQPQHF. The CDR3 DNA reads as TGTGCCATCACTAAGGGGGGCCAGGGGGCCGGTCAGCCCCAGCATTTT.

The chain links TRBV19 to TRBJ2-3; D not resolved. The V end lost 8 bases, the J end lost 1 base, and 10 bases lay between the germline ends. Per germline, CDR1 LNHDA and CDR2 SQIVND (reference sequence). The CDR3 extends over 13 amino acids. The CDR3 loop is CASQRLGTDTQYF. As DNA, the CDR3 is TGTGCCAGTCAACGTTTAGGCACAGATACGCAGTATTTT.

V is TRBV27 and J is TRBJ2-2, with D perhaps TRBD1 or TRBD2 (5 bases each). CDR3 size: 13 residues. With 7 bases removed from V and 6 bases from J, the gap between germline ends came to 12 bases. Germline CDR1 and CDR2: MNHEY and SMNVEV (reference sequence). The CDR3, as DNA: TGTGCCAGCAAGGGGAGTGGGGCCGGGGAGCTGTTTTTT. This encodes CASKGSGAGELFF.

The chain employs TRBV25-1 and TRBJ2-1, with D perhaps TRBD2 (5 bases). This CDR3 comprises 15 residues. The V and J ends lost 1 base and 6 bases respectively, with 13 bases between them. Germline V gene sequence: CDR1 MGHDK, CDR2 SYGVNS. The CDR3 loop reads CASSEWRTGGNEQFF. The CDR3 nucleotides are TGTGCCAGCAGTGAATGGCGGACTGGAGGCAATGAGCAGTTCTTC.